These 29 T cell receptor beta chains originate from one sample sequenced in a study of metastatic and nonmetastatic thyroid tumors. With MiXCR, TCRdb reprocessed the PCR reads. The sample includes thousands of clones, more than 15% of them seen just once. Prior to thyroid surgery, none of the patients had received any treatment. The sample comprised adjacent normal tissue. The receptors come from a female donor with papillary thyroid cancer or a benign thyroid nodule (not recorded which). Some clones in this sample may be carry-over from other donors' samples.

This clone is medium-sized in the sample. The rearrangement uses TRBV4-1 and TRBJ1-4; a weak D match, TRBD1 (5 bases). The germline V gene has CDR1 MGHRA and CDR2 YSYEKL. The V and J ends lost 2 bases and 8 bases respectively, with 18 bases between them. The CDR3 runs to 16 residues. The CDR3 region is CASSQTAGTPGEKLFF. The DNA for the CDR3 is TGCGCCAGCAGCCAAACAGCCGGGACCCCGGGGGAAAAACTGTTTTTT.

This rearrangement joins TRBV7-8 to TRBJ2-7; 9 bases fit TRBD1. This CDR3 comprises 17 residues. Germline CDR1 SGHVS, CDR2 FQNEAQ. The V gene end was trimmed by 6 bases and the J gene end by 9 bases; junction bases not matched to a gene: 21. The CDR3 is CASRGVGRDRVSVGQYF. In nucleotides, the CDR3 is TGTGCCAGCAGGGGGGTAGGGAGGGACAGGGTCAGTGTAGGGCAGTACTTC.

Sample share makes this clone medium-sized. The genes are TRBV6-1 and TRBJ2-1; 9 bases are shared with TRBD2. Germline CDR1 is MNHNS and CDR2 is SASEGT. The CDR3 covers 14 residues. V lost 7 bases and J lost 8; bases outside the gene matches: 9. The CDR3 protein is CASTIAGEGHEQFF. In nucleotides, the CDR3 is TGTGCCAGCACCATAGCGGGAGAAGGCCATGAGCAGTTCTTC.

Turning to this clone: The DNA is left out, because the CDR3 cannot be placed on it with certainty; the CDR3 is given as TCRdb lists it. This chain connects TRBV9 to TRBJ2-6. From its first to its last residue, the CDR3 has 16 amino acids. Germline V gene data show CDR1 as SGDLS and CDR2 as YYNGEE. CDR3 sequence reads: CASSVGVGSWANVLTF.

The V gene is TRBV20-1, the J gene TRBJ2-2, with no clear D. Trimming removed 4 bases from V and 14 bases from J, with 11 bases in between. The CDR3 is 10 amino acids. Germline V gene sequence: CDR1 DFQATT, CDR2 SNEGSKA (reference sequence). The CDR3 DNA is TGCAGTGCTAAAGACGGGTATCTGTTTTTT. Its protein is CSAKDGYLFF.

The V gene is TRBV6-1, the J gene TRBJ2-5; TRBD1 aligns across 7 bases. Germline assignment: CDR1 MNHNS and CDR2 SASEGT. The CDR3 covers 18 residues. J was trimmed by 3 bases and V by 3 bases; bases with no gene match: 16. CDR3 coding DNA: TGTGCCAGCAGTGAGGCAATCACAGGGGCCGCTGTTAAAGAGACCCAGTACTTC. Its protein is CASSEAITGAAVKETQYF.

The rearrangement links TRBV7-2 to TRBJ1-1, with a possible D match to TRBD1 (5 bases). Between the trimmed V and J ends, which lost 1 base and 2 bases, there was a span of 11 bases. CDR3 length: 15 amino acids. Germline CDR1 SGHTA, CDR2 FQGNSA. CDR3 region: CASSLDGQVNTEAFF. CDR3 bases: TGTGCCAGCAGCTTAGACGGACAAGTTAACACTGAAGCTTTCTTT.

J is TRBJ1-1 and V is TRBV20-1; a possible D gene is TRBD1 (5 bases). Germline V gene lookup returns CDR1 DFQATT and CDR2 SNEGSKA (reference sequence). The CDR3 covers 13 residues. Trimming stripped 3 bases from V and 5 bases from J, with 13 bases between. CDR3 residues: CSASFGGGTEAFF. Written as DNA, the CDR3 is TGCAGTGCTAGTTTCGGGGGTGGTACTGAAGCTTTCTTT.

CDR3 sequence reads: CASSAGGSSYEQYF. For the CDR3, the DNA is TGTGCCAGTAGTGCGGGAGGGAGCTCCTACGAGCAGTACTTC. This chain uses TRBV19 with TRBJ2-7; 9 bases match TRBD2. The germline gives CDR1 LNHDA, CDR2 SQIVND (reference sequence). The CDR3 sequence is 14 residues long. The J segment lost 0 bases and the V segment lost 5 bases, leaving 2 bases of the junction unmatched.

This clone is labeled large (0.1 to 1%). This chain connects TRBV10-1 to TRBJ1-1, with 8 bases aligning to TRBD1. The CDR3 has 12 amino acids. Germline CDR1 is WNHNN and CDR2 is SYGVQD (reference sequence). Unmatched junction bases numbered 4, after V lost 5 bases and J lost 8 bases. CDR3 sequence: CASSRTGIEAFF. The CDR3 coding sequence is TGCGCCAGCAGTCGGACAGGGATAGAAGCTTTCTTT.

The chain uses TRBV6-1 and TRBJ1-1, with no clear D. Germline V gene sequence: CDR1 MNHNS, CDR2 SASEGT. There are 14 residues in the CDR3. Between the trimmed V and J ends, which lost 6 bases and 1 base, there was a span of 12 bases. This CDR3 is CASRKPDGNTEAFF. The CDR3 coding sequence is TGTGCCAGCAGGAAACCAGACGGGAACACTGAAGCTTTCTTT.

This clone was found a few times. The chain joins TRBV6-1 to TRBJ2-6; tentatively, D is TRBD1 (5 bases). The CDR3 covers 15 residues. Trimming shortened V by 7 bases and J by 4 bases, and 14 bases separated the two germline ends. The germline CDR1 and CDR2 sequences are MNHNS and SASEGT. In nucleotides, the CDR3 is TGTGCCAGCATGACAGACCTCTCCGGGGCCAACGTCCTGACTTTC. Amino acid sequence: CASMTDLSGANVLTF.

In regard to this clone: Since the CDR3 does not end with the conserved phenylalanine or tryptophan, this likely comes from a read error. The chain is built from TRBV6-1 and TRBJ1-5; 8 positions match TRBD1. Germline CDR1 and CDR2: MNHNS and SASEGT. The CDR3 consists of 15 residues. After removal of 9 bases from V and 1 base from J, the junction contained 8 bases not matched to a gene. The CDR3 DNA is TGTGCCAGAACGCAACAGGGGGTGAGCAATCAGCCCCAGCATCTT. Amino acids: CARTQQGVSNQPQHL.

This clone has only a few counts. V usage is TRBV27 and J usage is TRBJ2-1; D is ambiguous. This CDR3 region has 12 residues. Trimming stripped 10 bases from V and 9 bases from J, with 16 bases between. The germline V gene has CDR1 MNHEY and CDR2 SMNVEV (reference sequence). The CDR3 loop is CAIIFRPPEQFF. CDR3 sequence (DNA): TGTGCCATCATTTTTAGGCCCCCTGAGCAGTTCTTC.

The sample holds a few counts of this clone. The chain uses TRBV24-1 and TRBJ2-5, with no clear D. This CDR3 has 12 residues. The germline gives CDR1 KGHDR, CDR2 SFDVKD. V gave up 5 bases and J gave up 5 bases, with 8 bases separating them. CDR3 amino acids: CATSAMGETQYF. For the CDR3, the DNA is TGTGCCACCAGTGCCATGGGGGAGACCCAGTACTTC.

This clone counts as medium-sized. For the CDR3, the DNA is TGTGCCATCAGTGAGGGGTATTCAGACTACGAGCAGTACGTC. It codes for CAISEGYSDYEQYV. J is TRBJ2-7 and V is TRBV10-3, with D uncertain. V was trimmed by 2 bases and J by 3 bases, leaving 11 bases between them. The CDR3 has 14 residues. Germline V CDR1 and CDR2: ENHRY, SYGVKD.

This clone was seen only a few times. This may come from a read error, since a much larger clone is one base off. The chain carries TRBV20-1 and TRBJ1-1; 9 positions match TRBD1. The CDR3 spans 12 residues. Germline CDR1 is DFQATT and CDR2 is SNEGSKA (reference sequence). Here the CDR3 DNA reads TGCAGTCCACAGGGGGCGGGCAATGAAGCTTTCTTC. The encoded protein is CSPQGAGNEAFF.

J is TRBJ2-7 and V is TRBV12-3 or TRBV12-4; no clear D. This CDR3 spans 15 amino acids. The V and J ends lost 2 bases and 2 bases respectively, with 13 bases between them. The DNA of the CDR3 is TGTGCCAGCAGTTTATCTTCAGGTTATCCCTACGAGCAGTACTTC. It encodes CASSLSSGYPYEQYF.

This clone counts as medium-sized. The rearrangement uses TRBV6-1 and TRBJ2-7, with a tentative D call TRBD2 (7 bases). Germline V lookup: CDR1 MNHNS, CDR2 SASEGT. The CDR3 loop spans 16 amino acids. The ends were cut back, 11 bases at V and 3 bases at J, with 26 bases in the middle. CDR3 sequence reads: CAARQGTIEGYYEQYF. The CDR3 nucleotides read TGTGCCGCCAGGCAGGGGACTATCGAGGGCTACTACGAGCAGTACTTC.

This clone has a handful of counts. V is TRBV19 and J is TRBJ1-2, with 8 bases fitting TRBD1. The germline CDR1 and CDR2 sequences are LNHDA and SQIVND (reference sequence). V gave up 7 bases and J gave up 3 bases; unmatched junction bases: 7. The CDR3 is 14 amino acids. As DNA, the CDR3 is TGTGCCAGTAAGGTGGACAGGGCCTACTATGGCTACACCTTC. This codes for CASKVDRAYYGYTF.

This clone was seen more than once but under ten times. The chain has TRBV19 and TRBJ2-1, with unresolved D. Germline V CDR1 and CDR2: LNHDA, SQIVND (reference sequence). The V gene lost 9 bases and the J gene lost 4 bases, with 16 bases spanning the gap. The length of the CDR3 is 14 residues. CDR3 sequence: CASSLMALYNEQFF. The CDR3 DNA sequence: TGTGCCAGCTCGTTGATGGCCCTTTACAATGAGCAGTTCTTC.

This clone is large in the sample. The chain links TRBV27 to TRBJ2-7; D is possibly TRBD1 or TRBD2 (6 bases each). CDR3 size: 14 residues. The ends were cut back, 8 bases at V and 1 base at J, with 15 bases in the middle. CDR1 and CDR2 (germline): MNHEY, SMNVEV (reference sequence). The CDR3 DNA sequence: TGTGCCAGCGGGGGGCATAGCCCATCCTACGAGCAGTACTTC. Translation: CASGGHSPSYEQYF.

This clone has just a few counts. The V gene is TRBV6-1, the J gene TRBJ1-2; 7 bases agree with TRBD1. Losses at the gene ends were 5 bases for V and 8 bases for J; bases not matched to a gene: 8. Germline CDR1 and CDR2: MNHNS and SASEGT. The CDR3 runs 13 residues. The DNA for the CDR3 is TGTGCCAGCAGTTTGACAGGGTCTTTCGGCTACACCTTC. It is translated as CASSLTGSFGYTF.

This clone has ten or more counts. A read error may account for a junction end that differs from germline. V usage is TRBV20-1 and J usage is TRBJ1-1; a possible D gene is TRBD1 (5 bases). This CDR3 is 15 amino acids long. The germline V gene encodes CDR1 DFQATT and CDR2 SNEGSKA (reference sequence). CDR3 in DNA: TGCAGTGCCGTTTTGATACAGGCCCTGAACGCTGAAGCTTTCTTT. Encoded protein: CSAVLIQALNAEAFF.

This clone counts as medium-sized. The chain combines TRBV5-1 with TRBJ1-1; no firm D call. The CDR3 consists of 13 residues. Germline-derived CDR1 and CDR2 are SGHRS and YFSETQ. With 6 bases removed from V and 4 bases from J, the gap between germline ends came to 13 bases. The CDR3 bases are TGCGCCAGCATCGGGAGCGAGGGCACTGAAGCTTTCTTT. Protein sequence: CASIGSEGTEAFF.

This clone was observed a handful of times. A much larger clone lies one base from this, so it may be a read error. The chain employs TRBV20-1 and TRBJ1-1, with 9 positions matching TRBD1. The germline gives CDR1 DFQATT, CDR2 SNEGSKA (reference sequence). The CDR3 extends over 12 amino acids. In DNA form, the CDR3 reads TGCAGTCCACAGGGGGCGGTCACTGAAGCTTTCTTC. As protein: CSPQGAVTEAFF.

Details on this clone: A read error may explain this, as a much larger clone is one base away. The genes are TRBV2 and TRBJ2-3; TRBD2 matches 8 bases. With V trimmed by 2 bases and J by 2 bases, 12 bases remained unmatched. The CDR3 spans 18 residues. Germline values: CDR1 SNHLY, CDR2 FYNNEI. The CDR3 coding sequence is TGTGCCAGCAGTGAACGGACGGGAGGGGTTCTAGCCACAGATACGCAGTATTTT. Translating it yields CASSERTGGVLATDTQYF.

V is TRBV2 and J is TRBJ2-2, with a tentative D call TRBD2 (6 bases). V was cut by 4 bases and J by 4 bases, with 10 bases left in between. Germline CDR1 is SNHLY and CDR2 is FYNNEI. The CDR3 extends over 14 amino acids. The CDR3 loop reads CASSGGEVTGELFF. CDR3 DNA: TGTGCCAGCAGTGGGGGGGAGGTCACCGGGGAGCTGTTTTTT.

This clone was counted between two and nine times. The chain joins TRBV12-3 or TRBV12-4 to TRBJ1-1; the match to TRBD1 covers 7 bases. Trimming cost V 5 bases and J 3 bases; bases outside gene matches: 6. The CDR3 runs 14 residues. The CDR3 DNA reads TGTGCCAGCAGTCTGCGGACAGGCTACACTGAAGCTTTCTTT. As protein: CASSLRTGYTEAFF.